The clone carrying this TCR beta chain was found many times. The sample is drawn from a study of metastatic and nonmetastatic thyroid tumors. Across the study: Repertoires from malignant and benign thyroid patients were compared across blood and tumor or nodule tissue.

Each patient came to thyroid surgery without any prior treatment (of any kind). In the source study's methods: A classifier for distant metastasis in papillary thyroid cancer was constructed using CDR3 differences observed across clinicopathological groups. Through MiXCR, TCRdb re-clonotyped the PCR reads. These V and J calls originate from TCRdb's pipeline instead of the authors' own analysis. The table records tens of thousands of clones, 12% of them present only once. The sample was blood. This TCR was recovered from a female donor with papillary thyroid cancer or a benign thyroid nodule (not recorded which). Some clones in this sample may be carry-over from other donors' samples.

This CDR3 is CASSPGEGAQYF. The CDR3 coding sequence is TGTGCCAGCAGCCCGGGGGAGGGGGCGCAGTATTTT. The genes are TRBV3-1 and TRBJ2-3; weak D call: TRBD2 (7 bases). CDR3 length equals 12 residues. With 4 bases removed from V and 10 bases from J, the gap between germline ends came to 12 bases. Germline V gives CDR1 LGHDT, CDR2 YNNKEL (reference sequence).